This T cell receptor (beta chain) was captured in a study of prognosis after radiotherapy for stage I lung cancer (dated by TCRdb to the early 2020s). In the study overall: Around 18 stage I NSCLC patients were enrolled in Nanjing, China, between April 2018 and January 2019. Fourteen of the patients were found to have newly diagnosed primary stage I lung tumors, and several were living with oligometastatic NSCLC after surgical resection of the primary tumor. Every patient was regarded as medically inoperable, because of comorbidities in around eleven cases and refusal of surgery in about 7 cases. Ages in the cohort of some 13 men and more than 5 women ranged from about 50 to 90 years, with a median of 74. Tumor histology was squamous cell carcinoma in over 5 patients and adenocarcinoma in about a dozen. SBRT was delivered in 3 to 5 fractions with a biologically effective dose of at least 100 Gy, and image-guided IMRT or VMAT was used for delivery. In every patient, SBRT was given without any concurrent therapy. About 20% of the 19 patients developed distant metastases after SBRT, at a median of about 7 months; the other 15 showed no significant progression. Peripheral blood TCR beta repertoires were profiled in stage I NSCLC patients before and after stereotactic body radiotherapy, and the repertoires were related to distant failure. The study took one blood sample before SBRT and one after SBRT from each of 20 or so patients and sequenced all 38 samples.

The CDR3 covers 18 residues, taking in both the cysteine and the phenylalanine. Only the CDR3 DNA is retained, 54 bases long and in frame from the first base. CDR1 MNHEY and CDR2 SMNVEV are derived from the germline V gene (reference sequence). V trim: 6 bases; J trim: 0 bases; unmatched bases: 11. The paper's findings and limits, for the study overall: Post-SBRT Shannon entropy and its change from baseline were lower in patients who developed distant metastases; baseline Shannon entropy was not associated with metastases. After SBRT, the count of unique TCR clones dropped from a median of approximately 11,000 beforehand to about 7,000 afterward (Wilcoxon paired P=0.011). The study was limited by its small cohort and short follow-up, and the findings require independent validation. TRBV and TRBJ usage frequencies reportedly differed by metastasis status, in two V genes at baseline and in fewer than 10 V and two J genes after SBRT. Tumor specificity of expanded TCR clones was not determined. No adjustment for multiple comparisons was applied to any of the reported P values.

All patients had node-negative disease on CT and PET/CT, and none had a history of other malignancies or prior chemotherapy or radiotherapy. At each of two time points, around 6.1 milliliters of peripheral venous blood were collected into EDTA tubes. Ficoll-Paque Plus density-gradient centrifugation was used to isolate PBMCs. Right after collection, samples were kept at -80 degrees C until analysis. Two rounds of multiplex PCR were performed to amplify the TCR beta CDR3 region from genomic DNA. In the first round of PCR, primers specific to each TRBV and TRBJ gene were used, and the primer sequences are filed in Chinese patent CN105087789A. Universal primers were used in the second round of PCR. The Roche High Pure PCR Template Preparation Kit was used to extract genomic DNA from the frozen PBMCs. The libraries underwent paired-end sequencing with 151 bp reads on an Illumina HiSeq 3000. In the source study's methods: CutAdapt was used to remove raw reads lacking the multiplex PCR primer sequences. High-quality paired reads were merged into contigs with PEAR. MiXCR assigned TRB V, D and J gene segments to each contig by aligning to reference sequences. To remove sequencing errors, CDR3 sequences were clustered according to base quality and sequence similarity. Shannon entropy, normalized by the natural log of the productive TCR sequence number, served as the measure of diversity. Clonality was defined as one minus Shannon entropy divided by the natural log of the number of unique clonotypes. Progression-free survival cut-offs for repertoire metrics were chosen using the Youden index of ROC curves, with analyses run in R 3.5.3. In TCRdb, the public reads were trimmed at Q25 with fastp and aligned with MiXCR, with productive beta chains retained. Entries are consolidated by CDR3 protein sequence, retaining the most common genes and DNA. TCRdb's processing, not the authors', yielded these V and J calls. Recorded for this sample are over 50,000 distinct CDR3 sequences; about 35% of them occurred a single time. The ten biggest clones cover roughly 10% of the sample.

A few counts support this clonotype. It has no known antigen specificity. A read error may explain this, as a much larger clone is one base away. The rearranged chain carries TRBV27 and TRBJ2-6; TRBD1 lines up with 7 middle nucleotides. The receptor's source is a donor over 45 with non-small cell lung cancer. Sequenced material: PBMCs, taken before or after stereotactic body radiation therapy (not recorded which). Here is the DNA: TGTGCCAGCAGACACGGACAGGTGGCATTCTCTGGGGCCAACGTCCTGACTTTC. Its coded protein is CASRHGQVAFSGANVLTF.